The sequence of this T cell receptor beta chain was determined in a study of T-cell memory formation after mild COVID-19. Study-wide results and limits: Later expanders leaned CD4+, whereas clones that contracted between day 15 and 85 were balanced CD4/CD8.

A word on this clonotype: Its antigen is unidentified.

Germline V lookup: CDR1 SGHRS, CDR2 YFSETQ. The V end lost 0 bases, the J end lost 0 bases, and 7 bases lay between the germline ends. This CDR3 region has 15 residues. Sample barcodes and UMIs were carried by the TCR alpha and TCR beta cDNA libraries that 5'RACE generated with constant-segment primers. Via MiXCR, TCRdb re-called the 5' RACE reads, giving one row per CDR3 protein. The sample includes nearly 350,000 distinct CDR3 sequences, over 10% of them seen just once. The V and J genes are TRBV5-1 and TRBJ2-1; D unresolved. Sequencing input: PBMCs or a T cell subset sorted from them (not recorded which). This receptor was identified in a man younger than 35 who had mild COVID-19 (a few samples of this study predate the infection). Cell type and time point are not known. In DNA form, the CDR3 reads TGCGCCAGCAGCTTGGCAGAGAACTCCTACAATGAGCAGTTCTTC. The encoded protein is CASSLAENSYNEQFF.